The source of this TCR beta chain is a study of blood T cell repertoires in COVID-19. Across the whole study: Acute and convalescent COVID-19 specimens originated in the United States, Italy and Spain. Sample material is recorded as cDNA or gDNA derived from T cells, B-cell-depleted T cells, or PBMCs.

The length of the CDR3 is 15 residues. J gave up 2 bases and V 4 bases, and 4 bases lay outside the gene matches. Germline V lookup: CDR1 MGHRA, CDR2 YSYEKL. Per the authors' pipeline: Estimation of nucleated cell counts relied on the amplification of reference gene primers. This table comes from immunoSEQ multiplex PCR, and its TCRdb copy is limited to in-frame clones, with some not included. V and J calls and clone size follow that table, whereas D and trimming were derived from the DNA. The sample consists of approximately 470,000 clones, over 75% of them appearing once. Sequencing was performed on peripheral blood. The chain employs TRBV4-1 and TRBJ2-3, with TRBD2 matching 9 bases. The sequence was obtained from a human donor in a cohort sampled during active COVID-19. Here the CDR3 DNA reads TGCGCCAGCAGCCGGGTAGCGGGAGTCACAGATACGCAGTATTTT. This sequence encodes CASSRVAGVTDTQYF.